The following is a TCR beta chain sequence with its context. The entry originates in a study of blood T cell repertoires in COVID-19. For the study at large: PBMCs, B-cell-depleted T cells, or T cells provided the cDNA or gDNA that made up the material.

Seattle cases were enrolled at active infection and followed longitudinally. Sequenced by immunoSEQ multiplex PCR; TCRdb stores in-frame clones only, minus some. The sample includes 450,000 or so clones, roughly 87% of them seen just once. This clonotype originated in a man between 18 and 29 years old with COVID-19, enrolled during active disease. Sequencing was performed on peripheral blood.

CDR3 bases: TGTGCCTGGAGTGTAGGACAGCTCCAATACAATGAGCAGTTCTTC. This encodes CAWSVGQLQYNEQFF. The chain carries TRBV30 and TRBJ2-1; perhaps TRBD1 as D (6 bases). CDR1 and CDR2 from the germline V gene are GTSNPN and SVGIG (reference sequence). V shed 0 bases and J shed 4 bases, with 13 bases lying between them. This CDR3 has 15 residues.